A selection of T cell receptor beta chains follows, all from one sample in a study of CD8+ T cells in alopecia areata. Generated by immunoSEQ multiplex PCR, the TCRdb table keeps only in-frame clones and is missing some. The data contain 85,000 to 95,000 clones, 70% to 80% of them singletons. The source was CD8+ T cells sorted from blood, collected at roughly week 45, from a patient treated with tofacitinib. These receptors were obtained from a human donor with alopecia areata. Both conserved end residues are part of each CDR3. Fields, in order: J gene, V gene, clone size, CDR3 protein. Clone size is shown for a subset of rows, as once, few, many or a class of expanded clone.

TRBJ1-4	TRBV5-5	.	CASSVQGVDEKLFF
TRBJ2-7	TRBV4-3	.	CASSQDRAGNSNEQYF
TRBJ1-2	TRBV9	.	CASSGDNRNYGYTF
TRBJ2-5	TRBV4-3	.	CASSQDGAGDLQETQYF
TRBJ2-2	TRBV6-5	.	CATSEKEHTGELFF
TRBJ1-2	TRBV2	.	CASSEPGRMNYGYTF
TRBJ2-7	TRBV10-3	.	CAIRSDTTYEQYF
TRBJ2-2	TRBV13	.	CASSLGVGAGELFF
TRBJ2-7	TRBV27	.	CASSPSGTSGPYEQYF
TRBJ2-2	TRBV9	.	CASSPTKTGELFF
TRBJ1-1	TRBV19	.	CASYRPGTGFGEAFF
TRBJ1-2	TRBV7-9	.	CASSSPEATLLHGYTF
TRBJ2-7	TRBV7-2	few	CASSAPTSGGAYEQYF
TRBJ1-2	TRBV6-5	.	CASSYSNLNYGYTF
TRBJ1-1	TRBV30	.	CAWSSNRAEAFF
TRBJ1-2	TRBV29-1	.	CSVLTGLDRGNGYTF
TRBJ2-6	TRBV29-1	.	CSVLDGVGAGANVLTF
TRBJ1-2	TRBV29-1	once	CSVVAGPSYGYTF
TRBJ1-2	TRBV4-1	.	CASSQDQGDYGYTF
TRBJ2-3	TRBV11-2	.	CASSLYPGTDTQYF
TRBJ2-3	TRBV29-1	.	CSVDSLTDTQYF
TRBJ2-5	TRBV30	.	CAWSPVGQGGETQYF
TRBJ1-1	TRBV11-3	.	CASSQGNTEAFF
TRBJ1-1	TRBV29-1	.	CSVTEMNTEAFF
TRBJ2-2	TRBV19	.	CASRWGGGETGELFF
TRBJ1-1	TRBV29-1	few	CSLGGGTEAFF
TRBJ2-7	TRBV4-3	.	CASSQDRGTSGEQYF
TRBJ1-5	TRBV19	.	CASTLGSNQPQHF
TRBJ2-2	TRBV7-9	.	CASSLAYRRINTGELFF
TRBJ2-7	TRBV25-1	.	CASSGYEQYF
TRBJ2-4	TRBV27	.	CASSLNSGVAKNIQYF
TRBJ2-1	TRBV27	.	CASSFGTYNEQFF
TRBJ2-7	TRBV2	.	CASSGFGADSYEQYF
TRBJ1-2	TRBV7-2	.	CASSLGPTGTNYGYTF
TRBJ2-3	TRBV6-1	once	CASSEEDRSTDTQYF
TRBJ1-2	TRBV19	.	CASSTDYGYTF
TRBJ2-5	TRBV29-1	.	CSVEVVANQETQYF
TRBJ2-3	TRBV4-1	.	CASRPSGTSGTDTQYF
TRBJ1-1	TRBV5-1	.	CASSLGFGQNTEAFF
TRBJ1-2	TRBV30	.	CAWSPPRTGDHYGYTF
TRBJ1-4	TRBV27	.	CASSPYSTNEKLFF